Below, 3 T cell receptor beta chains from the same sample are listed, as sequenced in a study of blood T cell repertoires in COVID-19. The assay was immunoSEQ multiplex PCR, and TCRdb's table has in-frame clones only and misses some. The data show over 65,000 clones, around nine tenths seen once. The sample consisted of peripheral blood. The receptors shown here come from a human donor in a cohort sampled during active COVID-19.

This rearrangement joins TRBV28 to TRBJ1-3; TRBD1 might be the D (5 bases). Germline-derived CDR1 and CDR2 are MDHEN and SYDVKM. The CDR3 is made up of 17 amino acids. V dropped 1 base and J dropped 4 bases, with 17 bases sitting between them. CDR3 protein: CASSLYSRAGPGNTIYF. CDR3 nucleotide sequence: TGTGCCAGCAGTTTATATTCTCGAGCGGGGCCCGGAAACACCATATATTTT.

This chain joins TRBV3-1 (or the pseudogene TRBV3-2) and TRBJ2-3, with TRBD1 matching 7 bases. The CDR3 extends over 15 amino acids. J lost 4 bases, V lost 6 bases, and 10 bases had no gene match. The V gene's germline CDR1 is LGHDT and CDR2 YNNKEL (reference sequence). This chain's CDR3 is CASSPGGRRADTQYF. The CDR3 bases are TGTGCCAGCAGTCCAGGGGGAAGGAGAGCAGATACGCAGTATTTT.

V is TRBV7-9 and J is TRBJ2-7; maybe TRBD2 (6 bases). V lost 5 bases and J 10 bases, leaving 30 bases between the germline ends. CDR1 and CDR2 from the germline V gene are SEHNR and FQNEAQ (reference sequence). CDR3 length: 17 residues. In nucleotides, the CDR3 is TGTGCCAGCAGCCCTGCCCTTCAGCGGGCCAACGCACCCCAACAGTACTTC. It translates to CASSPALQRANAPQQYF.